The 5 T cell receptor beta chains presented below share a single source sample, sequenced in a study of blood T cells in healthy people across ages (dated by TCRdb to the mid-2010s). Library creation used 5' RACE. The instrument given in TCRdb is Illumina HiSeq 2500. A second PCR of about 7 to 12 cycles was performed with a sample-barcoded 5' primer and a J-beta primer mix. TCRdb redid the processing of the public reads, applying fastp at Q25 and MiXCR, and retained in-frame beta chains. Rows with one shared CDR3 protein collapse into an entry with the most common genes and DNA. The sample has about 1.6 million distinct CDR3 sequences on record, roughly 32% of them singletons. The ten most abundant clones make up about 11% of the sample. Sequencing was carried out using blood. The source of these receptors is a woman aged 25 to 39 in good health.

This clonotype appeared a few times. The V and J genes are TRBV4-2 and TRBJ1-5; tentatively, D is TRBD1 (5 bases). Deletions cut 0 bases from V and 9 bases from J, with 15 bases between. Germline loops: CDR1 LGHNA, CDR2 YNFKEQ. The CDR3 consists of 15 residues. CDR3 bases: TGTGCCAGCAGCCAAGATAGGCAGGGCTATGGGCCCCAGCATTTT. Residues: CASSQDRQGYGPQHF.

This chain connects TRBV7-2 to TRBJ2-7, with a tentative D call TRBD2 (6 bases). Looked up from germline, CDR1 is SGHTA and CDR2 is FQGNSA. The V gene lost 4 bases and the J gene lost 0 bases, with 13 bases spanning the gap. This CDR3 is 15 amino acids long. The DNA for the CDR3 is TGTGCCAGCAGCTCCGGACTACGGTCCTCCTACGAGCAGTACTTC. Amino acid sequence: CASSSGLRSSYEQYF. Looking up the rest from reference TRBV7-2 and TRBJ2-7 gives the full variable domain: GAGVSQSPSNKVTEKGKDVELRCDPISGHTALYWYRQSLGQGLEFLIYFQGNSAPDKSGLPSDRFSAERTGGSVSTLTIQRTQQEDSAVYLCASSSGLRSSYEQYFGPGTRLTVT.

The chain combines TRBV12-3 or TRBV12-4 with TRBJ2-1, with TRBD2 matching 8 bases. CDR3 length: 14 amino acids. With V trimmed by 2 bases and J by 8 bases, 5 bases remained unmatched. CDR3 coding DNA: TGTGCCAGCAGTTTATCGGGGGGGCTCTATGAGCAGTTCTTC. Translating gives CASSLSGGLYEQFF.

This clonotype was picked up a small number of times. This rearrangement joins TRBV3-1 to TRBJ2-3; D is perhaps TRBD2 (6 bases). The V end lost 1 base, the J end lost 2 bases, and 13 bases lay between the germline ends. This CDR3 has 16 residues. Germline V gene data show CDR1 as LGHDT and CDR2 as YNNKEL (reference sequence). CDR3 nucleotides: TGTGCCAGCAGCCAAGGGTGGGGGACTCACACAGATACGCAGTATTTT. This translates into CASSQGWGTHTDTQYF.

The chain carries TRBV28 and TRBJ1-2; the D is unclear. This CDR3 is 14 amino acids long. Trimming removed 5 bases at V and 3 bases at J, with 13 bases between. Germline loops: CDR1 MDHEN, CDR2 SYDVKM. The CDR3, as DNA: TGTGCCAGCAGTCCTCCCGTCGGATACTATGGCTACACCTTC. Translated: CASSPPVGYYGYTF.